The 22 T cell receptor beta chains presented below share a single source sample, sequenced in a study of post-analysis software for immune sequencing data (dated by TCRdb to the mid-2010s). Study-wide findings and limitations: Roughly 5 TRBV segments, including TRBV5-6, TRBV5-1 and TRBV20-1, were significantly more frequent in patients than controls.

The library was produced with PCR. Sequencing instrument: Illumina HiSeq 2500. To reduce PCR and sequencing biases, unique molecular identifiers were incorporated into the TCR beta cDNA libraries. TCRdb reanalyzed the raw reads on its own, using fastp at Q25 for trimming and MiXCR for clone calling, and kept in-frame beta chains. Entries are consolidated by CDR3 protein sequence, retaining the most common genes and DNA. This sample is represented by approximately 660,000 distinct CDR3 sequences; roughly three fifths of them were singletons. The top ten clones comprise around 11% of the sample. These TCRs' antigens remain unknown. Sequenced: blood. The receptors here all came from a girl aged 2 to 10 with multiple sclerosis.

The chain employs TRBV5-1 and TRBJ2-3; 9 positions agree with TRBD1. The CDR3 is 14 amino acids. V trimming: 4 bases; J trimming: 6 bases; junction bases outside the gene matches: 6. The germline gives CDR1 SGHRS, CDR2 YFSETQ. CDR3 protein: CASSPGQGWDTQYF. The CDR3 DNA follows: TGCGCCAGCAGCCCGGGACAGGGCTGGGATACGCAGTATTTT. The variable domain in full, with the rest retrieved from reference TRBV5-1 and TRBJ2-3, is KAGVTQTPRYLIKTRGQQVTLSCSPISGHRSVSWYQQTPGQGLQFLFEYFSETQRNKGNFPGRFSGRQFSNSRSEMNVSTLELGDSALYLCASSPGQGWDTQYFGPGTRLTVL.

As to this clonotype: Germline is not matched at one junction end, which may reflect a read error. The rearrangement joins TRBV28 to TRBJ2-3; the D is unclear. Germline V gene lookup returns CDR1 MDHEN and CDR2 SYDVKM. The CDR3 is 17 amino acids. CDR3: CASSPYPLIESTDAQYF. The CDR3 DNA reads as TGTGCCAGCAGTCCATACCCCCTAATTGAGAGCACAGATGCGCAGTATTTT.

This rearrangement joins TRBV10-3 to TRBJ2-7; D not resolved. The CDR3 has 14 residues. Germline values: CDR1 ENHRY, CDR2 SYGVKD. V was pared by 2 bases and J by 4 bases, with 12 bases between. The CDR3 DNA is TGTGCCATCAGTGAGCGTGGCACCCAGTACGAGCAGTACTTC. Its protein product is CAISERGTQYEQYF.

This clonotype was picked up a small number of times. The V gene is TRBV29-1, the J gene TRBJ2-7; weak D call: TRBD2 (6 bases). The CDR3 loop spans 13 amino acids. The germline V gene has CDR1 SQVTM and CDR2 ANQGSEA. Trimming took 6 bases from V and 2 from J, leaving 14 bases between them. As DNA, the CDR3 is TGCAGCGTCCCATCTAGCGTGCCCTACGAGCAGTACTTC. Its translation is CSVPSSVPYEQYF.

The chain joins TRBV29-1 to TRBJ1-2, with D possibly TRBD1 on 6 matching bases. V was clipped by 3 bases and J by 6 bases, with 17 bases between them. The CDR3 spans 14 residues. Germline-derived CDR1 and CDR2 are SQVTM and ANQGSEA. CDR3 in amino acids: CSVELVAGGHGYTF. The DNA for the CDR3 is TGCAGCGTTGAGCTAGTGGCCGGGGGCCATGGCTACACCTTC.

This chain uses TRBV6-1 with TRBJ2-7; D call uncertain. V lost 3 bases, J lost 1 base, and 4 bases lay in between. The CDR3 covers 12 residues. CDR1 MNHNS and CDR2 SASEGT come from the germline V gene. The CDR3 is CASSETSYEQYF. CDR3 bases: TGTGCCAGCAGTGAGACTTCCTACGAGCAGTACTTC.

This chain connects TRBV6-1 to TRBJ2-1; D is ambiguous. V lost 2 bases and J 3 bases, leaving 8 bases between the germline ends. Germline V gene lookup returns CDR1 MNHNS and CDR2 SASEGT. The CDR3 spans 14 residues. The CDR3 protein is CASSENRVYNEQFF. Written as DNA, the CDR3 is TGTGCCAGCAGTGAAAATCGGGTCTACAATGAGCAGTTCTTC.

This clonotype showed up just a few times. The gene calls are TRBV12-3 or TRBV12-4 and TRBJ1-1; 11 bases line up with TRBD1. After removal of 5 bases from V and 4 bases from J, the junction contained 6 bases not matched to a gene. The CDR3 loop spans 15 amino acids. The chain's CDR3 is CASSPGTGGSTEAFF. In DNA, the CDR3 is TGTGCCAGCAGTCCAGGGACAGGGGGTAGCACTGAAGCTTTCTTT.

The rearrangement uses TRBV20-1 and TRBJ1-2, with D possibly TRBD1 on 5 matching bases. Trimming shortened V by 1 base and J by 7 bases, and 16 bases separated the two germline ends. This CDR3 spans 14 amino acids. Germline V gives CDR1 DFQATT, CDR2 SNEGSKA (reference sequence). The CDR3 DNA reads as TGCAGTGCTAGAGCCCCTATGGGGGGTGGTGGCTACACCTTC. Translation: CSARAPMGGGGYTF.

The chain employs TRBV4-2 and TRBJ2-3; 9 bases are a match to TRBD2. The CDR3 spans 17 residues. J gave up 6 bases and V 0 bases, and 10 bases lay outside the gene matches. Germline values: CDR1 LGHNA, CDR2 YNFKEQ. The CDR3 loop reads CASSQEVGGLASDTQYF. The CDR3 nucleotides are TGTGCCAGCAGCCAAGAGGTAGGGGGACTAGCATCTGATACGCAGTATTTT.

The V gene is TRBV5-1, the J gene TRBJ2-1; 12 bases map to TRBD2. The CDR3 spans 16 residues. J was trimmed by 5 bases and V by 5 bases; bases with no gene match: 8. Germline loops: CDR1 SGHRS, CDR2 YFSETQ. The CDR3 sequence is CASRSGGLAGNNEQFF. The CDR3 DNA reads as TGCGCCAGCAGGTCGGGCGGACTAGCGGGGAACAATGAGCAGTTCTTC. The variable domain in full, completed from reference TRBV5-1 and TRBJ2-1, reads KAGVTQTPRYLIKTRGQQVTLSCSPISGHRSVSWYQQTPGQGLQFLFEYFSETQRNKGNFPGRFSGRQFSNSRSEMNVSTLELGDSALYLCASRSGGLAGNNEQFFGPGTRLTVL.

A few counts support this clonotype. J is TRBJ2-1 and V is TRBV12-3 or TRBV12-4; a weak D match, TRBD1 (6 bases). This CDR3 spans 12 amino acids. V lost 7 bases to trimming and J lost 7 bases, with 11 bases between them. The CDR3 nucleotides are TGTGCCAGCACCTTTACAGGGAATGAGCAGTTCTTC. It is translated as CASTFTGNEQFF.

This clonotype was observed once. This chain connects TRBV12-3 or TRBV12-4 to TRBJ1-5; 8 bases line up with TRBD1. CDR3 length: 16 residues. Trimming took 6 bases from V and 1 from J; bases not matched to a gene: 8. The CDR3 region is CASSYWTGWSNQPQHF. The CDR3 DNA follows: TGTGCCAGCAGCTATTGGACAGGGTGGAGCAATCAGCCCCAGCATTTT.

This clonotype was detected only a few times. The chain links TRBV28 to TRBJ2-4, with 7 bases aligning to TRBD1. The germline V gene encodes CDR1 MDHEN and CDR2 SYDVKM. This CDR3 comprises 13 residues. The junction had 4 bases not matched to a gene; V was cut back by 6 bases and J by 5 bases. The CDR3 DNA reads TGTGCCAGCAGCCAGGGGACAGAAAACATTCAGTACTTC. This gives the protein CASSQGTENIQYF.

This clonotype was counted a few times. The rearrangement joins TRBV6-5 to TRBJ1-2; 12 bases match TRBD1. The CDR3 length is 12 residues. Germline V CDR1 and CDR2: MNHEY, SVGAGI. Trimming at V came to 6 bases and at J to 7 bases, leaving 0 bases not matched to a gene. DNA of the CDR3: TGTGCCAGCAGGGGACAGGGGGCTGGCTACACCTTC. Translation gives CASRGQGAGYTF.

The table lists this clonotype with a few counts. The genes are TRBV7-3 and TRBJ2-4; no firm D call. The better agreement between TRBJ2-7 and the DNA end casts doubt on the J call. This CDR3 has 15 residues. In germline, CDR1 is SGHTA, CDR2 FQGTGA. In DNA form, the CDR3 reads TGTGCCAGCAGCCTCGCAGTGGGCCCGGGCTACGAGCAGTACTTC. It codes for CASSLAVGPGYEQYF.

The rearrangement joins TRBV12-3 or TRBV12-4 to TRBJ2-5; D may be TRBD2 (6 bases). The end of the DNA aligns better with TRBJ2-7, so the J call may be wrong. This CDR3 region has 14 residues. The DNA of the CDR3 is TGTGCCAGCAGCCTACTAGCTCATGGGCTCGAGCAGTACTTC. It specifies CASSLLAHGLEQYF.

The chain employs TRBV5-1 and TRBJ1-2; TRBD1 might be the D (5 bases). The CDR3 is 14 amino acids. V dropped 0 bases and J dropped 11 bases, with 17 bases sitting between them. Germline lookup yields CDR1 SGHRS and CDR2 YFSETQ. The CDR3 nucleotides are TGCGCCAGCAGCTTGGAAGGGGACCGTGTCGGGTACACCTTC. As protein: CASSLEGDRVGYTF.

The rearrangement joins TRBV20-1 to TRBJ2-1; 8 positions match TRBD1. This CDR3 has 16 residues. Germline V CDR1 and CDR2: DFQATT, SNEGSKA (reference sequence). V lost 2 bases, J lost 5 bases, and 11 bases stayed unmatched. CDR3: CSARPTKDRAHNEQFF. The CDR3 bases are TGCAGTGCTAGACCTACTAAGGACAGGGCCCACAATGAGCAGTTCTTC.

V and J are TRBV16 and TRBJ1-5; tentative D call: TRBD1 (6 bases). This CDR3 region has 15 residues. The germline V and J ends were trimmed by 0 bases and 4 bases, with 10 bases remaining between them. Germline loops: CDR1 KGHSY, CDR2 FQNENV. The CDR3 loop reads CASSQSADSNQPQHF. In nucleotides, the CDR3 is TGTGCCAGCAGCCAATCGGCGGACAGTAATCAGCCCCAGCATTTT.

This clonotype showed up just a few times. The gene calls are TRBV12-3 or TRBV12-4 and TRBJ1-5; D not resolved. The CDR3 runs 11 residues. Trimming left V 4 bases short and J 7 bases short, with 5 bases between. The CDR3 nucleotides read TGTGCCAGCAGTTCACCCCAGCCCCAGCATTTT. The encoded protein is CASSSPQPQHF.

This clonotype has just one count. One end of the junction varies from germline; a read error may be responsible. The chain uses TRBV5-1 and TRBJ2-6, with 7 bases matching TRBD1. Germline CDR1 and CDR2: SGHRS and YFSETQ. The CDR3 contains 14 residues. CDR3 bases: TGCGCCAGCGAACAGGGGAATGGGGCCAACGTCCGGACTTTC. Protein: CASEQGNGANVRTF.